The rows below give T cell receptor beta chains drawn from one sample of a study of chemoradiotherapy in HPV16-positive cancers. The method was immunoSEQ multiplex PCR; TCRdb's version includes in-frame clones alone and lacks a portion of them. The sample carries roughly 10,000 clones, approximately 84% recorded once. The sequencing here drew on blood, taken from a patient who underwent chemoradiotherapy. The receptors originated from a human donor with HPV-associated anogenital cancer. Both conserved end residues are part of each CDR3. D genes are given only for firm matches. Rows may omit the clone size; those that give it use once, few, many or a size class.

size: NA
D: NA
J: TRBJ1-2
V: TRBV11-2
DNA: TGTGCCAGCAGAACGGCTAACTATGGCTACACCTTC
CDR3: CASRTANYGYTF

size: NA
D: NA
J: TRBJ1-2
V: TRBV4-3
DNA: TGCGCCAGCAGCCAAGATGTGCAGCCTAACTATGGCTACACCTTC
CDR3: CASSQDVQPNYGYTF

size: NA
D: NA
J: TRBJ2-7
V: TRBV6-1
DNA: TGTGCCAGCAGTGAACAAAAGTCGGGAGCTGGGAACTCCTACGAGCAGTACTTC
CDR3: CASSEQKSGAGNSYEQYF

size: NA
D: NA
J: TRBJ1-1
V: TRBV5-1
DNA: TGCGCCAGCAGAGAACAGGGAGGGAGCATGAACACTGAAGCTTTCTTT
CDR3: CASREQGGSMNTEAFF

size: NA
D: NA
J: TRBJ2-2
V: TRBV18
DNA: TGTGCCAGCTCACCACCCGCGGGTAGCACCGGGGAGCTGTTTTTT
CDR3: CASSPPAGSTGELFF

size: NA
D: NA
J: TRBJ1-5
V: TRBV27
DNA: TGTGCCAGCAGCAGAAACGGGGCAGATCAGCCCCAGCATTTT
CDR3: CASSRNGADQPQHF

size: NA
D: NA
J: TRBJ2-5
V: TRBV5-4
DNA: TGTGCCACCAGCTTTGCTCAAGAGACCCAGTACTTC
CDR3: CATSFAQETQYF

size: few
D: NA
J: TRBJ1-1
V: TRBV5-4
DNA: TGTGCCAGCAGCTTGGGGGGGGCGCTCGGCACTGAAGCTTTCTTT
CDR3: CASSLGGALGTEAFF

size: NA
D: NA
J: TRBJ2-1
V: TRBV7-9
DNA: TGTGCCAGCAGCCCACAGGTGACGGGGGAGCGGTACAATGAGCAGTTCTTC
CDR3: CASSPQVTGERYNEQFF

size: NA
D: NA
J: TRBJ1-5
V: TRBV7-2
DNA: TGTGCCAGCAGCTTATCGGGAGATGGCAATCAGCCCCAGCATTTT
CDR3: CASSLSGDGNQPQHF

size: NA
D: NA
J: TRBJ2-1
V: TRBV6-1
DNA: TGTGCCAGCAAGGCAGGGGAGGCCAATGAGCAGTTCTTC
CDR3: CASKAGEANEQFF

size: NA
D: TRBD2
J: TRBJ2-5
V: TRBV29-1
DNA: TGCAGCGTTCAGACTAGCGGGGAAGAGACCCAGTACTTC
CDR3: CSVQTSGEETQYF

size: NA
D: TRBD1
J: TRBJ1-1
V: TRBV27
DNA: TGTGCCAGCAGTTCATGGGACAGGGAGTACGCTTTCTTT
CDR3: CASSSWDREYAFF

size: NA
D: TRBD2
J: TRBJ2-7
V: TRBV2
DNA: TGTGCCAGCAGTGAAGAAGGCGCAGGGCGGGGGGCAAGGAGCTCCTACGAGCAGTACTTC
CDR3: CASSEEGAGRGARSSYEQYF

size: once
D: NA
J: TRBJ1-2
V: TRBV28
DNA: TGTGCCAGCACCTTCAGCTCGGAAGGGCTTTATGGCTACACCTTC
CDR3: CASTFSSEGLYGYTF

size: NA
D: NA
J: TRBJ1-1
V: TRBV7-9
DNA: TGTGCCAGCAGGGGGACCCTGAATATGAACACTGAAGCTTTCTTT
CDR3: CASRGTLNMNTEAFF

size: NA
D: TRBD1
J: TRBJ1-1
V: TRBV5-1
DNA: TGCGCCAGCAGCCCGGGACAGGGGGCGCGAAGGGACACTGAAGCTTTCTTT
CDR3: CASSPGQGARRDTEAFF

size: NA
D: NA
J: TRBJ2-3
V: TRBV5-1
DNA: TGCGCCAGCAGCTTGGAGGGACGAGTAAGAACAGATACGCAGTATTTT
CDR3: CASSLEGRVRTDTQYF

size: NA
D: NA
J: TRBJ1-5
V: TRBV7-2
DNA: TGTGCCAGCAGCTCCAACGGGGGTCTAGGGCAGCCCCAGCATTTT
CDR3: CASSSNGGLGQPQHF

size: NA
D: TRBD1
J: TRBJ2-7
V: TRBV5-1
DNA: TGCGCCAGCAGCCAACGACAGGGAAGGTCCTACGAGCAGTACTTC
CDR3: CASSQRQGRSYEQYF

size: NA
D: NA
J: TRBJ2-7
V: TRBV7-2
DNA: TGTGCCAGCAGCTTAGGGGGGGCCCTGTACGAGCAGTACTTC
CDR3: CASSLGGALYEQYF

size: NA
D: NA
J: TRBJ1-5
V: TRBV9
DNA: TGTGCCAGCAGCGTAACGGATAGCAATCAGCCCCAGCATTTT
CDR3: CASSVTDSNQPQHF

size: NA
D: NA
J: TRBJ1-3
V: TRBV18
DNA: TGTGCCAGCTCCCCACCGCCGGTGGGCTCTGGAAACACCATATATTTT
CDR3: CASSPPPVGSGNTIYF

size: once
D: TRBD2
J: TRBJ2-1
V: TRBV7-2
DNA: TGTGCCAGCAGCTTCGGGGGGAGTACCTACAATGAGCAGTTCTTC
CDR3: CASSFGGSTYNEQFF

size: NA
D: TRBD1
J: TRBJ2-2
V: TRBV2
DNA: TGTGCCAGCAAACAGACAGGGGGCACCGGGGAGCTGTTTTTT
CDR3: CASKQTGGTGELFF

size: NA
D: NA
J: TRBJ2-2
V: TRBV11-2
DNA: TGTGCCAGCAGTCCCCAGGGAAGCACCGGGGAGCTGTTTTTT
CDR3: CASSPQGSTGELFF

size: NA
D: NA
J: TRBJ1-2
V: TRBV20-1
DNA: TGCAGTGCTGAAATTAACTATGGCTACACCTTC
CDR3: CSAEINYGYTF

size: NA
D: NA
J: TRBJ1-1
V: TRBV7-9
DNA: TGTGCCAGCAGCTTAGAGGCGACGGACACTGAAGCTTTCTTT
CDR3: CASSLEATDTEAFF

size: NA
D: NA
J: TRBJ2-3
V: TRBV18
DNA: TGTGCCAGCTCAAAAGACAGGAATGTAATTCCAGATACGCAGTATTTT
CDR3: CASSKDRNVIPDTQYF

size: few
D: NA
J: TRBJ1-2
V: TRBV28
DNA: TGTGCCAGCACAATTTCTAACTATGGCTACACCTTC
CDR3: CASTISNYGYTF

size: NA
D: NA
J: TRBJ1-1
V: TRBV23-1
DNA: TGCGCCAGCAGGGGAACGAACACTGAAGCTTTCTTT
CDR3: CASRGTNTEAFF

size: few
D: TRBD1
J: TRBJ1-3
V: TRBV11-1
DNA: TGTGCCAGCAGCTTCTCGGGACAGGGAACGAACACCATATATTTT
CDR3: CASSFSGQGTNTIYF

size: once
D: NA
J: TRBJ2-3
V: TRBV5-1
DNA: TGCGCCAGCAGCGTCGGGGTGGTAGTTCAGACAGATACGCAGTATTTT
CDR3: CASSVGVVVQTDTQYF

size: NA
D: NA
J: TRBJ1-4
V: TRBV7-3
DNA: TGTGCCCTACAGGTGACAAATGAAAAACTGTTTTTT
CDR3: CALQVTNEKLFF

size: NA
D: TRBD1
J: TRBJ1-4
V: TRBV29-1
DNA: TGCAGCGTGGGACAGGGAGTTGGCGAAAAACTGTTTTTT
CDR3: CSVGQGVGEKLFF

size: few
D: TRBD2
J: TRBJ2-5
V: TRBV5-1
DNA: TGCGCCAGCAGCACCCCCCCCGGGGGGGGTGGGGTGACCCAGTACTTC
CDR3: CASSTPPGGGGVTQYF

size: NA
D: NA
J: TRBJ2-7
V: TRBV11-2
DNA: TGTGCCAGCAGCCGAAGCTCCTACGAGCAGTACTTC
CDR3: CASSRSSYEQYF

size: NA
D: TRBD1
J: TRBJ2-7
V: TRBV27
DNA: TGTGCCAGCAGTTTATCCCTACCCGGACAGGGGGCGCGTCCCTTCTACGAGCAGTACTTC
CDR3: CASSLSLPGQGARPFYEQYF

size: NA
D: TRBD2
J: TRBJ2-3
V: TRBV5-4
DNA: TGTGCCAGCAGCTTGTGGGCTAGCGGGGACACAGATACGCAGTATTTT
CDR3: CASSLWASGDTDTQYF

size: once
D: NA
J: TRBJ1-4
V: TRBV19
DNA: TGTGCCAGTAGACTCGGGCAGAATAATGAAAAACTGTTTTTT
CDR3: CASRLGQNNEKLFF

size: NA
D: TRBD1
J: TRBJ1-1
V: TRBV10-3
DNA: TGTGCCATCAGTGAGGGACAGGCTAACACTGAAGCTTTCTTT
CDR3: CAISEGQANTEAFF

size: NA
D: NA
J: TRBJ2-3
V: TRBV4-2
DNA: TGTGCCAGCAGCCAGGACGGGGGCTTCACAGATACGCAGTATTTT
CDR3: CASSQDGGFTDTQYF

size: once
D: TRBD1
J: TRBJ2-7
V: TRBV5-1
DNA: TGCGCCAGCAGCTTGGCCGGGACAGGGGCGTACGAGCAGTACTTC
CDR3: CASSLAGTGAYEQYF

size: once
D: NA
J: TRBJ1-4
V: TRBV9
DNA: TGTGCCAGCAGCGTAGTGGCTGTGCAGGGGACCGGGGGAACTAATGAAAAACTGTTTTTT
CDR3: CASSVVAVQGTGGTNEKLFF

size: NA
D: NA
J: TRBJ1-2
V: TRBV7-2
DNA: TGTGCCAGCAGCTTAGCACAGGACTATGGCTACACCTTC
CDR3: CASSLAQDYGYTF

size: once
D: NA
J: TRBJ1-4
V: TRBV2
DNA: TGTGCCACCATTAGGGACGTTGCTAATGAAAAACTGTTTTTT
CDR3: CATIRDVANEKLFF

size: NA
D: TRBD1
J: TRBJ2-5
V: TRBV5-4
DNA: TGTGCCAGCAGCCGGACAGGGGTAGGGCAAGAGACCCAGTACTTC
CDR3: CASSRTGVGQETQYF

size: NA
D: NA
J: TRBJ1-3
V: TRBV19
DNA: TGTGCCAGTATTGGGTCAGCCTCAAACACCATATATTTT
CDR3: CASIGSASNTIYF

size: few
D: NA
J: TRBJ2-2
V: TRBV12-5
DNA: TGTGCTAGTGGTCCAGGGTTTACCGGGGAGCTGTTTTTT
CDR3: CASGPGFTGELFF

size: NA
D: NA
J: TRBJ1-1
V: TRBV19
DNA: TGTGCCAGTAGTAAGATATTGGAGAACACTGAAGCTTTCTTT
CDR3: CASSKILENTEAFF

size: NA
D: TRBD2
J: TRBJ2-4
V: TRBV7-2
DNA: TGTGCCAGCAGCTTATCTAGCGGCAACATTCAGTACTTC
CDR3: CASSLSSGNIQYF

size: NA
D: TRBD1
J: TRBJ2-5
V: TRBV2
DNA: TGTGCCAGCAGTGAGGGAATAGGACAGGGGTACCAAGAGACCCAGTACTTC
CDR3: CASSEGIGQGYQETQYF

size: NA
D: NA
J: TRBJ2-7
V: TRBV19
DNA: TGTGCCAGTAGTATCAAGGCAGGGGGGGCCCACGAGCAGTACTTC
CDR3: CASSIKAGGAHEQYF

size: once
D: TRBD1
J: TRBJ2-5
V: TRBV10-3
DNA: TGTGCCATCAGTGATGGGGACAGGGACCAAGAGACCCAGTACTTC
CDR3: CAISDGDRDQETQYF

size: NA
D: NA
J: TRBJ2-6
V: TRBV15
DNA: TGTGCCACCAGCAGAGCGGGGTGGGCCAACGTCCTGACTTTC
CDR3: CATSRAGWANVLTF

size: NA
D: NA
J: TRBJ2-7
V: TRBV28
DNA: TGTGCCAGCAGTTTTTCCCTCCGGGGTTTGTCCTACGAGCAGTACTTC
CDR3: CASSFSLRGLSYEQYF

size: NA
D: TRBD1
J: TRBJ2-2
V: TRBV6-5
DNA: TGTGCCAGCAGTCGAGGGACAGGGGGTCCCGGGGAGCTGTTTTTT
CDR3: CASSRGTGGPGELFF

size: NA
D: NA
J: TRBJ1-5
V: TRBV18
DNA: TGTGCCAGCTCACCGGGCGTCCTTCGGCCCCAGCATTTT
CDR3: CASSPGVLRPQHF

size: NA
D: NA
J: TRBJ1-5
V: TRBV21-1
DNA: TGTGCCAGCAGTAAAAACAGTCGGGGGCGCGGTAATCAGCCCCAGCATTTT
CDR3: CASSKNSRGRGNQPQHF